These 3 T cell receptor beta chains were all obtained from the same sample, sequenced in a study of cytomegalovirus exposure and HLA in healthy donors. The PCR ran on 60 Vbeta and 13 Jbeta primers. The repertoire was sequenced with immunoSEQ multiplex PCR; TCRdb's copy has only in-frame clones and lacks some. The table includes some 180,000 clones, 75% to 85% detected once. Sequenced: PBMCs. These receptors came from a woman aged 55-69 years in good health and CMV-seropositive.

The rearrangement uses TRBV19 and TRBJ2-2; 7 bases align to TRBD2. CDR1 is LNHDA, CDR2 SQIVND, per germline (reference sequence). This CDR3 contains 18 residues. J was trimmed by 7 bases and V by 7 bases; bases with no gene match: 21. DNA for the CDR3: TGTGCCAGTAAGGTTGGGGGTAGCGGGTCTTGGCCCCGCGGGGAGCTGTTTTTT. Translating gives CASKVGGSGSWPRGELFF.

This clone was counted only a few times. This sequence joins TRBV28 and TRBJ1-5; D gene unclear. Germline V CDR1 and CDR2: MDHEN, SYDVKM. The CDR3 totals 14 residues. Trimming removed 2 bases from V and 5 bases from J, with 10 bases in between. This chain's CDR3 is CASSLAAYDQPQHF. The CDR3, as DNA: TGTGCCAGCAGTTTAGCGGCGTATGATCAGCCCCAGCATTTT.

The gene calls are TRBV6-1 and TRBJ2-2; 8 bases agree with TRBD1. J gave up 7 bases and V 9 bases, and 10 bases lay outside the gene matches. CDR1 is MNHNS and CDR2 is SASEGT in the germline V gene. This CDR3 has 14 amino acids. CDR3 coding DNA: TGTGCCAGGGTTTCTCGACAGGGGATCGGGGAGCTGTTTTTT. This translates into CARVSRQGIGELFF.